The TCR beta chain under discussion was sequenced for a study of blood T cells in healthy people across ages. Concerning this clonotype itself: Its antigen is currently unknown.

For the second PCR, which ran for roughly 7 to 11 cycles, a sample-barcoded 5' primer and a J-beta primer mix were used. Each cDNA was tagged by a template-switch adaptor containing 12 random nucleotides. Per-sample output comprised a minimum of 3 million paired-end reads containing CDR3. TCRdb re-analysed the 5' RACE reads in MiXCR, keeping a single row per CDR3 protein. The sample has 600,000 or so distinct CDR3 sequences; 21% are singletons. Study conclusions and caveats: As naive T cell percentage varied, TCR beta diversity correlated strongly with it.

Germline CDR1 reads KGHDR; CDR2 reads SFDVKD. CDR3 length: 12 residues. The trim removed 6 bases at V and 8 bases at J, leaving 5 bases unmatched. The authors drew ten milliliters of peripheral blood from each donor. The gene calls are TRBV24-1 and TRBJ2-7, with 8 bases lining up with TRBD1. The receptor was isolated from a man between 65 and 85 years old in good health. The sample consisted of blood. CDR3 in DNA: TGTGCCACCAGTCCTGACAGGGGTAAGCAGTACTTC. Protein sequence: CATSPDRGKQYF.